Presented here are 14 T cell receptor beta chains from one specimen sequenced in a study of T cell repertoires in cytomegalovirus infection. Antigens for these TCRs are unknown. TCRdb re-called the reads through MiXCR, storing one row per CDR3 protein. The data show about 25,000 distinct CDR3 sequences, roughly 20% seen once. Material: CD8+ T cells from cultured PBMCs, obtained from culture after CMV antigen stimulation. The receptors were sampled from a human donor in good health (CMV status not recorded). Some clones in this sample may be carry-over from other donors' samples.

The table lists this clonotype with a few counts. Here the CDR3 reads CASSEQKYNEQFF. The CDR3 coding sequence is TGTGCCAGCAGTGAACAGAAATACAATGAGCAGTTCTTC. This rearrangement joins TRBV6-1 to TRBJ2-1; D not resolved. CDR1 and CDR2 (germline): MNHNS, SASEGT. The CDR3 runs 13 residues. The germline V and J ends were trimmed by 2 bases and 4 bases, with 6 bases remaining between them.

This chain links TRBV20-1 with TRBJ1-4; D perhaps matches TRBD1 (6 bases). V was trimmed by 0 bases and J by 8 bases, leaving 16 bases between them. There are 15 residues in the CDR3. Germline CDR1 DFQATT, CDR2 SNEGSKA (reference sequence). DNA for the CDR3: TGCAGTGCTAGAGATCCAGGGGCCCGGGGGGAAAAACTGTTTTTT. This codes for CSARDPGARGEKLFF.

The rearrangement uses TRBV6-8 and TRBJ2-2, with 7 bases identical to TRBD2. This CDR3 has 15 amino acids. Trimming cost V 4 bases and J 2 bases; bases outside gene matches: 4. Per germline, CDR1 MNHGY and CDR2 SAAAGT. CDR3 protein: CASSWLAANTGELFF. The CDR3 nucleotides read TGTGCCAGCAGTTGGCTAGCGGCTAACACCGGGGAGCTGTTTTTT.

This clonotype showed up many times. J is TRBJ1-1 and V is TRBV12-3 or TRBV12-4; 9 nucleotides align to TRBD1. V lost 6 bases, J lost 6 bases, and 8 bases stayed unmatched. The CDR3 runs 14 residues. CDR3 DNA: TGTGCCAGCAGCCCCGGACAGGGGCTTTCTGAAGCTTTCTTT. Its protein product is CASSPGQGLSEAFF.

This clonotype was detected only once. The CDR3 region has the DNA TGCAGTGCTCTGACTAGCGGGGGTTCTAACAATGAGCAGTTCTTC. This encodes CSALTSGGSNNEQFF. The rearrangement uses TRBV20-1 and TRBJ2-1, with 12 bases fitting TRBD2. The V gene end was trimmed by 5 bases and the J gene end by 5 bases; junction bases not matched to a gene: 7. The CDR3 runs to 15 residues. Germline lookup yields CDR1 DFQATT and CDR2 SNEGSKA (reference sequence).

J is TRBJ1-1 and V is TRBV28; D possibly corresponds to TRBD1 (6 bases). This CDR3 has 13 residues. CDR1 is MDHEN and CDR2 is SYDVKM in the germline V gene. Trimming pared 5 bases from V and 5 bases from J, leaving 12 bases between. The DNA of the CDR3 is TGTGCCAGCAGTCTGAGGGGGAGGACTGAAGCTTTCTTT. Protein sequence: CASSLRGRTEAFF.

The chain recombines TRBV4-1 with TRBJ2-7, with 7 bases matching TRBD2. J was trimmed by 5 bases and V by 1 base; bases with no gene match: 5. This CDR3 is 14 amino acids long. Per the germline V gene, CDR1 is MGHRA and CDR2 is YSYEKL. Here the CDR3 reads CASSQAGEGDEQYF. CDR3 DNA: TGCGCCAGCAGCCAAGCGGGGGAGGGCGACGAGCAGTACTTC.

This clonotype appeared many times. The chain combines TRBV7-2 with TRBJ1-5; D possibly corresponds to TRBD1 (5 bases). Germline loops: CDR1 SGHTA, CDR2 FQGNSA. The V end was cut by 1 base, the J end by 2 bases, with 12 bases between. This CDR3 comprises 16 residues. DNA for the CDR3: TGTGCCAGCAGCTTAGAACCCACAGGTGGCAATCAGCCCCAGCATTTT. Encoded protein: CASSLEPTGGNQPQHF.

This clonotype has only a few counts. V gene TRBV6-1 combines with J gene TRBJ1-3, with D perhaps matching TRBD1 (6 bases). V lost 6 bases to trimming and J lost 3 bases, with 12 bases between them. CDR1 is MNHNS, CDR2 SASEGT, per germline. The CDR3 is made up of 14 amino acids. CDR3 sequence (DNA): TGTGCCAGCAGCGGACAGCGATTTGGAAACACCATATATTTT. It yields the protein CASSGQRFGNTIYF.

This clonotype was seen ten or more times. The genes are TRBV7-6 and TRBJ2-7, with 7 bases aligning to TRBD1. Germline V gives CDR1 SGHVS, CDR2 FNYEAQ. V gave up 3 bases and J gave up 4 bases; unmatched junction bases: 6. CDR3 length: 14 amino acids. CDR3 coding DNA: TGTGCCAGCAGCTTGGGACAGCTTTCGTACGAGCAGTACTTC. It yields the protein CASSLGQLSYEQYF. Combining the CDR3 with reference TRBV7-6 and TRBJ2-7 gives the whole variable domain GAGVSQSPRYKVTKRGQDVALRCDPISGHVSLYWYRQALGQGPEFLTYFNYEAQQDKSGLPNDRFSAERPEGSISTLTIQRTEQRDSAMYRCASSLGQLSYEQYFGPGTRLTVT.

The chain has TRBV19 and TRBJ2-5; D ambiguous. The CDR3 contains 11 residues. Germline V gene data show CDR1 as LNHDA and CDR2 as SQIVND (reference sequence). Trimming shortened V by 3 bases and J by 7 bases, and 6 bases separated the two germline ends. In nucleotides, the CDR3 is TGTGCCAGTAGTATGGGTGGGACCCAGTACTTC. It translates to CASSMGGTQYF.

This clonotype appeared many times. V usage is TRBV6-6 and J usage is TRBJ2-1, with D unresolved. Trimming took off 2 bases at V and 8 bases at J, with 10 bases between the two ends. Germline CDR1 reads MNHNY; CDR2 reads SVGAGI (reference sequence). The CDR3 is made up of 13 amino acids. CDR3 nucleotides: TGTGCCAGCAGTTACCCCGTGTTCGATGAGCAGTTCTTC. Protein: CASSYPVFDEQFF.

The chain joins TRBV5-4 to TRBJ2-7; TRBD1 or TRBD2 may be the D gene (6 bases each). This CDR3 has 15 residues. Looked up from germline, CDR1 is SGHNT and CDR2 is YYREEE (reference sequence). Trimming shortened V by 4 bases and J by 2 bases, and 16 bases separated the two germline ends. The DNA of the CDR3 is TGTGCCAGCAGCATGATTTCGGGGGCGGCCTACGAGCAGTACTTC. Amino acids: CASSMISGAAYEQYF. Looking up the rest from reference TRBV5-4 and TRBJ2-7 gives the full variable domain: ETGVTQSPTHLIKTRGQQVTLRCSSQSGHNTVSWYQQALGQGPQFIFQYYREEENGRGNFPPRFSGLQFPNYSSELNVNALELDDSALYLCASSMISGAAYEQYFGPGTRLTVT.

This clonotype was observed at least ten times. The chain recombines TRBV7-8 with TRBJ2-1, with 8 bases that match TRBD1. This CDR3 contains 16 residues. V dropped 2 bases and J dropped 4; count of bases not matched to a gene: 7. CDR1 is SGHVS and CDR2 is FQNEAQ in the germline V gene. In DNA, the CDR3 is TGTGCCAGCAGCTTAAACCAAGGACAGGGTTACAATGAGCAGTTCTTC. Amino acid sequence: CASSLNQGQGYNEQFF.